The clone carrying this TCR beta chain was detected only once. Its specificity is not known. This sample is drawn from a study of identical twins. Study-level results: With beta out-of-frame sequences, excess sharing by twins was weaker. Among monozygotic twins, out-of-frame TCR alpha sharing exceeded what models predicted. Within cord blood, abundant beta clonotypes carried fewer insertions, but memory repertoires showed no such trend.

TCRdb itself ran the 5' RACE reads through MiXCR, one entry per CDR3 protein. The table shows about 530,000 distinct CDR3 sequences, with 20% to 25% occurring only once. V lost 4 bases and J 4 bases, leaving 13 bases between the germline ends. Germline values: CDR1 ENHRY, CDR2 SYGVKD. This CDR3 has 14 amino acids. These same records also appear under a second study, on yellow fever vaccine responses in identical twins.

This sequence joins TRBV10-3 and TRBJ2-5, with D perhaps assigned TRBD1 or TRBD2 (5 bases each). This receptor was obtained from a woman younger than 30 in good health. The sequenced sample was CD4+ T cells sorted from blood. The CDR3 protein is CAISGGGGRETQYF. The CDR3 bases are TGTGCCATCAGTGGAGGTGGGGGACGAGAGACCCAGTACTTC.